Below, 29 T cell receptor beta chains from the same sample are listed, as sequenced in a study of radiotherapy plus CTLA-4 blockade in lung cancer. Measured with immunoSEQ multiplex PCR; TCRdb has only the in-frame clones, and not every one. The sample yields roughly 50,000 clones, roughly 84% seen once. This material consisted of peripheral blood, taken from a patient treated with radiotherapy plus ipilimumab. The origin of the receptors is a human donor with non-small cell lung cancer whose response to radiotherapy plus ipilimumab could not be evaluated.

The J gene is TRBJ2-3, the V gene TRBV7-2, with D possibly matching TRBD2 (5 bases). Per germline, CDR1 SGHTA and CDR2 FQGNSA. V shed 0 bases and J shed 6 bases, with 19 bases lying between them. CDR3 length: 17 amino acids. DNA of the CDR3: TGTGCCAGCAGCTTAGCGAGACGCCGGGGATCCATCGATACGCAGTATTTT. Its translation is CASSLARRRGSIDTQYF.

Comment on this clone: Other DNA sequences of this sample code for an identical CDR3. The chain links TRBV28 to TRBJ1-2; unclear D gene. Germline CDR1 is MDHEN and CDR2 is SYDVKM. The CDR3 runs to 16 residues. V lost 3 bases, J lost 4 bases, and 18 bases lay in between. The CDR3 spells CASSFIGEGFIYGYTF. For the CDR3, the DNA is TGTGCCAGCAGTTTTATTGGGGAGGGATTTATCTATGGCTACACCTTC.

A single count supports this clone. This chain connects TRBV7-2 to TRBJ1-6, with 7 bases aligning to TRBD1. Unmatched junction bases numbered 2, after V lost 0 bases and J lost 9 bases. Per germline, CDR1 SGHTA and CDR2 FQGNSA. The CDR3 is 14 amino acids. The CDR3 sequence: CASSLAGGGSPLHF. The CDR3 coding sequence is TGTGCCAGCAGCTTAGCAGGGGGCGGTTCACCCCTCCACTTT.

This chain's CDR3 is CASSFGTSNADTQYF. For the CDR3, the DNA is TGTGCCAGCAGCTTCGGGACTAGCAACGCAGATACGCAGTATTTT. The V and J genes are TRBV5-4 and TRBJ2-3, with 9 bases identical to TRBD2. This CDR3 has 15 amino acids. Germline CDR1 is SGHNT and CDR2 is YYREEE (reference sequence). V was clipped by 2 bases and J by 4 bases; unmatched bases: 5.

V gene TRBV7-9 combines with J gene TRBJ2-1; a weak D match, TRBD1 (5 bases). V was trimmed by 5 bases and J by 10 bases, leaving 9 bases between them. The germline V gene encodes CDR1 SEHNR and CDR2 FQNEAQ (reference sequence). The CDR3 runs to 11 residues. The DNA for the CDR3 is TGTGCCAGCAGCCCCGACAGCGAGCAGTTCTTC. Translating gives CASSPDSEQFF.

Written as DNA, the CDR3 is TGTGCCAGCAGCGTTGGCCTCCCGGGGGGAAGCACAGATACGCAGTATTTT. Translated, it gives CASSVGLPGGSTDTQYF. The rearrangement joins TRBV9 to TRBJ2-3; 7 positions agree with TRBD2. Looked up from germline, CDR1 is SGDLS and CDR2 is YYNGEE. Trimming took 2 bases from V and 0 from J; bases not matched to a gene: 9. This CDR3 comprises 17 residues.

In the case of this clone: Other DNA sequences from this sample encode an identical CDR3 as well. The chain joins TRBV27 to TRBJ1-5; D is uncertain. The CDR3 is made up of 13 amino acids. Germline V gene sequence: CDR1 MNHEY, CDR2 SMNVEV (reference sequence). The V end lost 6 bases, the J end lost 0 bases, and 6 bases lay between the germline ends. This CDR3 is CASRLYSNQPQHF. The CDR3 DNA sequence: TGTGCCAGCAGACTGTATAGCAATCAGCCCCAGCATTTT.

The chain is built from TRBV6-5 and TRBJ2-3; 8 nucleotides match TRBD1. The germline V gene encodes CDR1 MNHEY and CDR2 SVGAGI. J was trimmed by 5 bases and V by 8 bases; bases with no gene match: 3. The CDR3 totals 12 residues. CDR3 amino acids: CASRTGRDTQYF. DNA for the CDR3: TGTGCCAGCCGGACAGGGCGAGATACGCAGTATTTT.

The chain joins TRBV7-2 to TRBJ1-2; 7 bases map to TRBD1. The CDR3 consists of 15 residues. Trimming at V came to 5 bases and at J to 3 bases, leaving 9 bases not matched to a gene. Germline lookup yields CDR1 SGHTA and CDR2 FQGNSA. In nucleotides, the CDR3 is TGTGCCAGCAGCCCCCCAGGGGGACAGTACTATGGCTACACCTTC. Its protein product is CASSPPGGQYYGYTF. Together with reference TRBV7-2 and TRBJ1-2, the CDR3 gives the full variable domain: GAGVSQSPSNKVTEKGKDVELRCDPISGHTALYWYRQSLGQGLEFLIYFQGNSAPDKSGLPSDRFSAERTGGSVSTLTIQRTQQEDSAVYLCASSPPGGQYYGYTFGSGTRLTVV.

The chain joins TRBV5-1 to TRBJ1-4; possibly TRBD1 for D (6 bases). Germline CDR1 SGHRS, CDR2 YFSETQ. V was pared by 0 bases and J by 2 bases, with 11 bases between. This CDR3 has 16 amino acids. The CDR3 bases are TGCGCCAGCAGCTTGGGCCAGGGGTTGACTAATGAAAAACTGTTTTTT. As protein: CASSLGQGLTNEKLFF.

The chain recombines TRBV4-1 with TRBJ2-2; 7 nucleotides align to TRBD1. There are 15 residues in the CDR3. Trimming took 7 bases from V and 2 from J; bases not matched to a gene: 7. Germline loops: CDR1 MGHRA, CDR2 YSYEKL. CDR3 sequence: CASKPGTVNTGELFF. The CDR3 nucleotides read TGCGCCAGCAAACCCGGGACAGTAAACACCGGGGAGCTGTTTTTT.

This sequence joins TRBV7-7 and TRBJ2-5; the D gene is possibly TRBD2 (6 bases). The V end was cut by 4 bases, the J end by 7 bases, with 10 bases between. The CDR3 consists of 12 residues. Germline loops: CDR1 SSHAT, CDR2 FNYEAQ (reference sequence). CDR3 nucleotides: TGTGCCAGCAGCTACGAGGGAGGGACCCAGTACTTC. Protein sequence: CASSYEGGTQYF.

The CDR3 DNA reads as TGTGCCAGCTCACCACAGCTCTCCGGGACAGGGGGCTACAATGAGCAGTTCTTC. This translates into CASSPQLSGTGGYNEQFF. J is TRBJ2-1 and V is TRBV18; 11 bases are shared with TRBD1. The germline V gene has CDR1 KGHSH and CDR2 LQKENI. The CDR3 is 18 residues long. The trim removed 1 base at V and 3 bases at J, leaving 8 bases unmatched.

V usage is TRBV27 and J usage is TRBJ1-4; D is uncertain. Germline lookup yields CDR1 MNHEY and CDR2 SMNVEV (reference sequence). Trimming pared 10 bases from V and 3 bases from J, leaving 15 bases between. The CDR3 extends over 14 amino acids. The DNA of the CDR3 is TGTGCCACCCACGATGGACTGTCTAATGAAAAACTGTTTTTT. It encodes CATHDGLSNEKLFF.

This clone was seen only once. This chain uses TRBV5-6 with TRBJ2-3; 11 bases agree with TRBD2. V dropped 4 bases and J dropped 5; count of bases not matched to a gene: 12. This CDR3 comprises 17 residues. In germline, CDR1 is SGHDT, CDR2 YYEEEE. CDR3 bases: TGTGCCAGCAGCCACATTACTAGCGGGAGAGGTGGAGATACGCAGTATTTT. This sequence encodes CASSHITSGRGGDTQYF.

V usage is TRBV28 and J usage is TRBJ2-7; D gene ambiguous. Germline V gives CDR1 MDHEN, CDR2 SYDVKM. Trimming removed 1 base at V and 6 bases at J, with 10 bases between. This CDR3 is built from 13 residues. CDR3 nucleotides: TGTGCCAGCAGTTTATATTACCAAGCCGAGCAGTACTTC. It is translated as CASSLYYQAEQYF.

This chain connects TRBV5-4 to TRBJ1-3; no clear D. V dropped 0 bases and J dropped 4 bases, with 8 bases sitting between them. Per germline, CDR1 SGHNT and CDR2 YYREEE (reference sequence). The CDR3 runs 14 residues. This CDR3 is CASSLGAPGNTIYF. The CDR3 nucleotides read TGTGCCAGCAGCTTGGGAGCTCCCGGAAACACCATATATTTT.

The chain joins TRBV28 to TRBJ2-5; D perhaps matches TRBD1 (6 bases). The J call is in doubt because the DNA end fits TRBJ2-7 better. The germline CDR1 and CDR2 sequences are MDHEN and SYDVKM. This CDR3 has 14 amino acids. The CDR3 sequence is CASSLFRDNYEQYF. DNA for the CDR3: TGTGCCAGCAGTTTATTCCGGGACAACTACGAGCAGTACTTC.

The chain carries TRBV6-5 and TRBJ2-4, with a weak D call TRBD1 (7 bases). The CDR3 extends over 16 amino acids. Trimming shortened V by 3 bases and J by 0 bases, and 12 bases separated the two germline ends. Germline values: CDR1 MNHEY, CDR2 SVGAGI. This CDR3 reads CASSYPGGLAKNIQYF. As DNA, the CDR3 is TGTGCCAGCAGTTATCCAGGGGGACTAGCCAAAAACATTCAGTACTTC.

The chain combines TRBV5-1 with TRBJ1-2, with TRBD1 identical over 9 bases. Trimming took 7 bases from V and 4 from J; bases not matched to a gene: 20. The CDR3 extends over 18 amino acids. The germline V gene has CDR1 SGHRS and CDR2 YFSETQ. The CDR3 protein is CASCPYEPQGAPRYGYTF. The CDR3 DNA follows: TGCGCCAGCTGCCCCTACGAGCCACAGGGGGCGCCTCGCTATGGCTACACCTTC.

DNA for the CDR3: TGTGCCTGGGCGGCAGGACTGGGCTACAATGAGCAGTTCTTC. Protein: CAWAAGLGYNEQFF. The chain has TRBV30 and TRBJ2-1, with TRBD2 as a possible D gene (5 bases). CDR3 length equals 14 residues. Germline CDR1 and CDR2: GTSNPN and SVGIG (reference sequence). Trimming shortened V by 5 bases and J by 3 bases, and 14 bases separated the two germline ends.

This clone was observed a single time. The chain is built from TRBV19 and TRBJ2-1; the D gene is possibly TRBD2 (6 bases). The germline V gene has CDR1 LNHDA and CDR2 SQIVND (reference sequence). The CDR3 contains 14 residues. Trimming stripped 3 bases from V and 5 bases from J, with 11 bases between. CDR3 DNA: TGTGCCAGTAGTATCTGGGACTGGAACAATGAGCAGTTCTTC. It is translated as CASSIWDWNNEQFF.

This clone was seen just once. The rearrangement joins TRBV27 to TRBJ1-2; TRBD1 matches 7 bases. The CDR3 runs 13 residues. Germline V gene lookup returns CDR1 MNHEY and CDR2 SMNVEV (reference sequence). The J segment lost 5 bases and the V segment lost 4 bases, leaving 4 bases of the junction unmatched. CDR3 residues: CASSSRQGYGYTF. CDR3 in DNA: TGTGCCAGCAGTTCTAGACAGGGATATGGCTACACCTTC.

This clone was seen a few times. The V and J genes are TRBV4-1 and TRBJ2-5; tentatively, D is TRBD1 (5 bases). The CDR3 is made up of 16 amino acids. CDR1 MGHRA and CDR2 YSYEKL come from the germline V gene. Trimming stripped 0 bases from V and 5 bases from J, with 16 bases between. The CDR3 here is CASSQEIAQNRETQYF. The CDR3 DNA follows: TGCGCCAGCAGCCAAGAAATCGCCCAAAACAGGGAGACCCAGTACTTC.

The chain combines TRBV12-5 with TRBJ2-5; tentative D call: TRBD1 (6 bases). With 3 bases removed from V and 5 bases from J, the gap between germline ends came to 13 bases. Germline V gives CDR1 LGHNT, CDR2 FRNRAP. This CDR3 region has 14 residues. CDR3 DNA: TGTGCTAGTGGTTTTGGGCAGGGGCAGGAGACCCAGTACTTC. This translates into CASGFGQGQETQYF.

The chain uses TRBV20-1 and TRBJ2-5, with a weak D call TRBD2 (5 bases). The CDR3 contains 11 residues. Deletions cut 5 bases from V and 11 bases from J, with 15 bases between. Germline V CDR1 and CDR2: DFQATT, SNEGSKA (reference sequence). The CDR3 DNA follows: TGCAGTGCTGCGGAGCGGTGGGAGCAGTACTTC. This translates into CSAAERWEQYF.

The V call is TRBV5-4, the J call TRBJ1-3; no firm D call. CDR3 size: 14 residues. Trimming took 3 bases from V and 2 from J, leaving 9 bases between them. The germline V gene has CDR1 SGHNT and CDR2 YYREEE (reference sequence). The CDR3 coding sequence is TGTGCCAGCAGCTCCAGCGTCGCTGGAAACACCATATATTTT. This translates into CASSSSVAGNTIYF.

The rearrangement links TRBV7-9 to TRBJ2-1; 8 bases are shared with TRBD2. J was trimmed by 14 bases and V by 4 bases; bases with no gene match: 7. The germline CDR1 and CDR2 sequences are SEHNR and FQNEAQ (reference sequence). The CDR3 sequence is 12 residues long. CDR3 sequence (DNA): TGTGCCAGCAGCTCGCGAGCGGGGGAAAAGTTCTTC. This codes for CASSSRAGEKFF.

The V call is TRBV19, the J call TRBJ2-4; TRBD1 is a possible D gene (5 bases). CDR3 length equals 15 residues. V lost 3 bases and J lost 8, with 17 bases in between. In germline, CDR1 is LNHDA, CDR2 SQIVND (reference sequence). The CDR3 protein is CASSISRLTGHIQYF. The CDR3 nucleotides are TGTGCCAGTAGTATCTCCCGCCTTACAGGTCACATTCAGTACTTC.